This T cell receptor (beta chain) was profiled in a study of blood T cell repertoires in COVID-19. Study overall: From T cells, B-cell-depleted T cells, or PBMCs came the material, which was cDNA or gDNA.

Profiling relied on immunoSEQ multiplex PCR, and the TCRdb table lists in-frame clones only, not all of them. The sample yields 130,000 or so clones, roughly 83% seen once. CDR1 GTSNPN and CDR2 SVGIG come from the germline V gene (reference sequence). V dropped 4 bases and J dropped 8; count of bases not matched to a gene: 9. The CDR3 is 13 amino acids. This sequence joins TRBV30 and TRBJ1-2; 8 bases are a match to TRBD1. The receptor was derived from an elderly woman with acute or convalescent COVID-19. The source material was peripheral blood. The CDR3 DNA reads TGTGCCTGGACCCGACAGGGGTTCAGCGGCTACACCTTC. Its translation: CAWTRQGFSGYTF.